This T cell receptor beta chain came from a study of blood T cell repertoires in COVID-19. Across the whole study: T cells, B-cell-depleted T cells, or PBMCs supplied cDNA or gDNA.

Measured with immunoSEQ multiplex PCR; TCRdb has only the in-frame clones, and not every one. The sample records around 180,000 clones, about 85% being singletons. A few counts support this clone. Looked up from germline, CDR1 is MNHNY and CDR2 is SVGAGI (reference sequence). The CDR3 length is 15 residues. With 4 bases clipped from V and 3 bases from J, the junction kept 5 bases outside the gene matches. This chain links TRBV6-6 with TRBJ2-1; 8 nucleotides align to TRBD2. The sample comprised peripheral blood. This receptor was obtained from a man aged 60 to 69 with acute or convalescent COVID-19. The CDR3 spells CASSSKAGGYNEQFF. CDR3 DNA: TGTGCCAGCAGTTCCAAGGCGGGGGGCTACAATGAGCAGTTCTTC.